One sample yielded the 16 T cell receptor beta chains listed below, sequenced in a study of T cell responses to AZD1222 COVID-19 vaccine. Sequencing was performed with immunoSEQ multiplex PCR; in TCRdb, only in-frame clones are kept and a portion is missing. The sample lists over 130,000 clones, almost 90% occurring once. The input for sequencing was peripheral blood, taken 28 days after the second AZD1222 dose. These receptors all stem from an adult who received the AZD1222 COVID-19 vaccine.

This clone was found once. This chain uses TRBV28 with TRBJ1-3; tentatively, D is TRBD1 (6 bases). Germline V gene sequence: CDR1 MDHEN, CDR2 SYDVKM. The CDR3 covers 15 residues. V lost 5 bases, J lost 0 bases, and 11 bases lay in between. The CDR3 region has the DNA TGTGCCAGCAGTCCGGCAGGGGCCTCTGGAAACACCATATATTTT. Protein sequence: CASSPAGASGNTIYF.

The gene calls are TRBV7-3 and TRBJ2-3; TRBD1 matches 7 bases. CDR1 is SGHTA and CDR2 is FQGTGA in the germline V gene. CDR3 size: 17 residues. The ends lost 5 bases at V and 5 bases at J; junction bases unmatched: 16. The DNA for the CDR3 is TGTGCCAGCAGCCACAGGGGCCCCTCGACAGGGAGAGATACGCAGTATTTT. This translates into CASSHRGPSTGRDTQYF.

This rearrangement joins TRBV4-1 to TRBJ1-3; D unclear. Trimming cost V 4 bases and J 2 bases, with 15 bases left between them. The CDR3 loop spans 16 amino acids. Per germline, CDR1 MGHRA and CDR2 YSYEKL. CDR3 sequence reads: CASSRDPGSTGNTIYF. For the CDR3, the DNA is TGCGCCAGCAGCCGCGACCCGGGGAGTACTGGAAACACCATATATTTT.

The chain uses TRBV6-5 and TRBJ2-7; 9 bases map to TRBD1. The CDR3 has 13 amino acids. V shed 10 bases, J shed 3 bases, and the junction held 7 bases outside the gene matches. Looked up from germline, CDR1 is MNHEY and CDR2 is SVGAGI. CDR3 protein: CATSRDRVYEQYV. The DNA for the CDR3 is TGTGCCACCTCCCGGGACAGGGTCTACGAGCAGTACGTC.

This chain links TRBV29-1 with TRBJ1-2, with 8 bases matching TRBD1. Germline CDR1 and CDR2: SQVTM and ANQGSEA. V lost 7 bases and J lost 4; bases outside the gene matches: 17. The CDR3 is 16 residues long. In nucleotides, the CDR3 is TGCAGCGCGGGGGGGCAGGGGGCGATTCCCTCCTATGGCTACACCTTC. This gives the protein CSAGGQGAIPSYGYTF.

CDR3 region: CASSPSGTGPTGELFF. For the CDR3, the DNA is TGTGCCAGCAGCCCAAGTGGGACAGGGCCCACCGGGGAGCTGTTTTTT. The genes are TRBV7-2 and TRBJ2-2; 9 bases are a match to TRBD1. V was clipped by 5 bases and J by 4 bases; unmatched bases: 8. Germline V gene sequence: CDR1 SGHTA, CDR2 FQGNSA. There are 16 residues in the CDR3. The variable domain in full, with the rest retrieved from reference TRBV7-2 and TRBJ2-2, is GAGVSQSPSNKVTEKGKDVELRCDPISGHTALYWYRQSLGQGLEFLIYFQGNSAPDKSGLPSDRFSAERTGGSVSTLTIQRTQQEDSAVYLCASSPSGTGPTGELFFGEGSRLTVL.

The rearrangement joins TRBV28 to TRBJ1-5, with D possibly TRBD1 on 5 matching bases. Germline CDR1 MDHEN, CDR2 SYDVKM. The CDR3 extends over 13 amino acids. Trimming took 6 bases from V and 4 from J, leaving 10 bases between them. Here the CDR3 reads CASSPAGNQPQHF. CDR3 in DNA: TGTGCCAGCAGCCCTGCAGGGAATCAGCCCCAGCATTTT. Full variable domain (missing parts from reference TRBV28 and TRBJ1-5): DVKVTQSSRYLVKRTGEKVFLECVQDMDHENMFWYRQDPGLGLRLIYFSYDVKMKEKGDIPEGYSVSREKKERFSLILESASTNQTSMYLCASSPAGNQPQHFGDGTRLSIL.

The chain couples TRBV2 to TRBJ2-2; D might be TRBD1 (6 bases). The CDR3 sequence is 13 residues long. Deletions cut 3 bases from V and 6 bases from J, with 8 bases between. CDR1 and CDR2 from the germline V gene are SNHLY and FYNNEI. The CDR3 DNA reads TGTGCCAGCAGTGAGGGGGCGGCCGGGGAGCTGTTTTTT. It is translated as CASSEGAAGELFF. Complete variable domain (other parts from reference TRBV2 and TRBJ2-2): EPEVTQTPSHQVTQMGQEVILRCVPISNHLYFYWYRQILGQKVEFLVSFYNNEISEKSEIFDDQFSVERPDGSNFTLKIRSTKLEDSAMYFCASSEGAAGELFFGEGSRLTVL.

This chain connects TRBV7-2 to TRBJ1-3, with D possibly matching TRBD1 (6 bases). Germline assignment: CDR1 SGHTA and CDR2 FQGNSA. With 5 bases removed from V and 9 bases from J, the gap between germline ends came to 23 bases. The CDR3 runs to 16 residues. CDR3 nucleotides: TGTGCCAGCAGCGAACTTCGGGACACCCTCCTCCGCACCATATATTTT. It codes for CASSELRDTLLRTIYF.

This chain joins TRBV5-5 and TRBJ1-1, with D uncertain. The CDR3 covers 14 residues. Per the germline V gene, CDR1 is SGHKS and CDR2 is YYEKEE (reference sequence). The V end was cut by 1 base, the J end by 0 bases, with 7 bases between. The CDR3 bases are TGTGCCAGCAGCTTGACAAGATTGAACACTGAAGCTTTCTTT. It specifies CASSLTRLNTEAFF.

The chain has TRBV5-5 and TRBJ1-3, with 7 bases lining up with TRBD1. The length of the CDR3 is 14 residues. Germline V gene sequence: CDR1 SGHKS, CDR2 YYEKEE (reference sequence). J lost 4 bases, V lost 5 bases, and 6 bases had no gene match. CDR3 sequence: CASSVTGKGNTIYF. The DNA for the CDR3 is TGTGCCAGCAGTGTGACAGGGAAGGGAAACACCATATATTTT.

The chain links TRBV18 to TRBJ2-1, with 8 bases that match TRBD2. The CDR3 is made up of 15 amino acids. V lost 6 bases and J lost 8; bases outside the gene matches: 12. Looked up from germline, CDR1 is KGHSH and CDR2 is LQKENI. The CDR3 DNA is TGTGCCAGCTCGCCAACCGGGACTAGTGTGTATGAGCAGTTCTTC. Amino acid sequence: CASSPTGTSVYEQFF.

The rearrangement joins TRBV6-5 to TRBJ1-1; the D gene is possibly TRBD1 (5 bases). The CDR3 consists of 14 residues. V dropped 4 bases and J dropped 7 bases, with 16 bases sitting between them. Looked up from germline, CDR1 is MNHEY and CDR2 is SVGAGI. Here the CDR3 reads CASSSPGGRGEAFF. CDR3 nucleotides: TGTGCCAGCAGTTCCCCGGGGGGACGGGGTGAAGCTTTCTTT.

Here the CDR3 DNA reads TGTGCCAGCAGCCCGACAGGGGGCGTAATCGAAGCTTTCTTT. Amino acid sequence: CASSPTGGVIEAFF. The chain carries TRBV28 and TRBJ1-1; 10 bases are shared with TRBD1. Unmatched junction bases numbered 9, after V lost 6 bases and J lost 8 bases. The CDR3 has 14 residues. In germline, CDR1 is MDHEN, CDR2 SYDVKM.

The CDR3: CASSERSGSNQPQHF. CDR3 sequence (DNA): TGTGCCAGCAGTGAAAGATCCGGTAGCAATCAGCCCCAGCATTTT. The gene calls are TRBV2 and TRBJ1-5, with D unresolved. The CDR3 covers 15 residues. Trimming removed 2 bases from V and 0 bases from J, with 8 bases in between. Germline values: CDR1 SNHLY, CDR2 FYNNEI.

J is TRBJ2-3 and V is TRBV6-6; D unresolved. CDR1 is MNHNY, CDR2 SVGAGI, per germline (reference sequence). With 3 bases removed from V and 6 bases from J, the gap between germline ends came to 7 bases. The CDR3 runs to 12 residues. The CDR3 nucleotides are TGTGCCAGCAGTTATCACGGGGATACGCAGTATTTT. Its translation: CASSYHGDTQYF.